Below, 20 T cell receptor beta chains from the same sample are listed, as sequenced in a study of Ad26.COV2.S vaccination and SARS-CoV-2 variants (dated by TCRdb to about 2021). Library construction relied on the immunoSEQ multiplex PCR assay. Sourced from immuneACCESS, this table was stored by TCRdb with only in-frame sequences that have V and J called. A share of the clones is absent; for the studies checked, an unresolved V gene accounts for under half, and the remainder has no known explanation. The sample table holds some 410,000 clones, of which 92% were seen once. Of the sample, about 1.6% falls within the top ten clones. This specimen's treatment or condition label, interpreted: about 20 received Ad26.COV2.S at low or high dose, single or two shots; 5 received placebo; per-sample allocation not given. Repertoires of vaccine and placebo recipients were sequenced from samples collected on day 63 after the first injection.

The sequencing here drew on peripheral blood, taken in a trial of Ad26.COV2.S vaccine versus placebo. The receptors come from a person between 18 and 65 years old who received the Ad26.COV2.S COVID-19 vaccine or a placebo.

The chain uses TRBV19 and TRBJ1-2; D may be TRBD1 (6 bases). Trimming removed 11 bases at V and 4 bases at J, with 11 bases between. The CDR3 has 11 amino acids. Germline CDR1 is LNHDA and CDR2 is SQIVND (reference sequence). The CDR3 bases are TGTGCCGCGGGGGGGCTCTATGGCTACACCTTC. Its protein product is CAAGGLYGYTF. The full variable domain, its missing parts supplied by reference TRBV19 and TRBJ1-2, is DGGITQSPKYLFRKEGQNVTLSCEQNLNHDAMYWYRQDPGQGLRLIYYSQIVNDFQKGDIAEGYSVSREKKESFPLTVTSAQKNPTAFYLCAAGGLYGYTFGSGTRLTVV.

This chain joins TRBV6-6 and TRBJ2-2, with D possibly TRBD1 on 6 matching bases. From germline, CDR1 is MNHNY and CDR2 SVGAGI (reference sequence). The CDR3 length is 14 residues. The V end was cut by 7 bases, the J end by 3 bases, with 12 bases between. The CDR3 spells CASTSGQYTGELFF. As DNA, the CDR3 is TGTGCCAGCACTTCCGGACAGTACACCGGGGAGCTGTTTTTT.

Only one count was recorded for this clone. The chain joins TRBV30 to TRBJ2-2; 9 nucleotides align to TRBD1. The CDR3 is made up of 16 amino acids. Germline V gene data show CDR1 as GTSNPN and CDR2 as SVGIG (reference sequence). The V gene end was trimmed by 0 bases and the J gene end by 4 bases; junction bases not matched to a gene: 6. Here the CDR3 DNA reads TGTGCCTGGAGTGTGCCCCGGGACAGGGCCACCGGGGAGCTGTTTTTT. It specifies CAWSVPRDRATGELFF. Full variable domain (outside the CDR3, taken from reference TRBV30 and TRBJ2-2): SQTIHQWPATLVQPVGSPLSLECTVEGTSNPNLYWYRQAAGRGLQLLFYSVGIGQISSEVPQNLSASRPQDRQFILSSKKLLLSDSGFYLCAWSVPRDRATGELFFGEGSRLTVL.

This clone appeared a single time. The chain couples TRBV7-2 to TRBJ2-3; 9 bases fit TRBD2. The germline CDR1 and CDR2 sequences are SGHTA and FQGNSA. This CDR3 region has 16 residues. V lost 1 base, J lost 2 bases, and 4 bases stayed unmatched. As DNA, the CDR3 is TGTGCCAGCAGCTTAGTAGCGGGGGCCTTCACAGATACGCAGTATTTT. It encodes CASSLVAGAFTDTQYF.

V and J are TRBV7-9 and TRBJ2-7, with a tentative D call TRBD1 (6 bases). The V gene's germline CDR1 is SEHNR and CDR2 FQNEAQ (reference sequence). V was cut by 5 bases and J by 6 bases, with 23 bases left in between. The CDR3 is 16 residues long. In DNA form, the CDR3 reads TGTGCCAGCAGCATTTCGACAGGCCCCCCTCTAGGCGAGCAGTACTTC. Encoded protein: CASSISTGPPLGEQYF.

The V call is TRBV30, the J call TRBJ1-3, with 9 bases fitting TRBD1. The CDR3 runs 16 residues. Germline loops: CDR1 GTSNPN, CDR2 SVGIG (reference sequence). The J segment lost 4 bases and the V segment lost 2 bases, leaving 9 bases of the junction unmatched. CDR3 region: CAWSRTSGQGGNTIYF. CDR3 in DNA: TGTGCCTGGAGTAGGACTTCGGGACAGGGAGGAAACACCATATATTTT.

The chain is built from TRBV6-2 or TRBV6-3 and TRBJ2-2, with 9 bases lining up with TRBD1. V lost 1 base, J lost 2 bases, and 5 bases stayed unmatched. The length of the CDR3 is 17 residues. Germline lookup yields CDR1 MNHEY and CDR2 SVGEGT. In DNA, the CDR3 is TGTGCCAGCAGTTACTGGGCGGACAGGGGAAACACCGGGGAGCTGTTTTTT. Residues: CASSYWADRGNTGELFF.

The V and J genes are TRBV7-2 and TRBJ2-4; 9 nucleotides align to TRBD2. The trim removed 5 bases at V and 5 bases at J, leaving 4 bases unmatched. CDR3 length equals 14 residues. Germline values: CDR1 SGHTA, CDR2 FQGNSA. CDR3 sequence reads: CASSNSGGQNIQYF. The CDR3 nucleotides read TGTGCCAGCAGCAATAGCGGGGGCCAAAACATTCAGTACTTC.

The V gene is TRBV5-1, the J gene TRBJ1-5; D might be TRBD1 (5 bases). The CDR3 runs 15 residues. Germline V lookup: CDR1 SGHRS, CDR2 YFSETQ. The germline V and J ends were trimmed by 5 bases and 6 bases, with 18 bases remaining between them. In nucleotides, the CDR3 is TGCGCCAGCAGACCTGAGGGGACGGGTGTTCAGCCCCAGCATTTT. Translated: CASRPEGTGVQPQHF. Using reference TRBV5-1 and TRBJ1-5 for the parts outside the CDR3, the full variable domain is KAGVTQTPRYLIKTRGQQVTLSCSPISGHRSVSWYQQTPGQGLQFLFEYFSETQRNKGNFPGRFSGRQFSNSRSEMNVSTLELGDSALYLCASRPEGTGVQPQHFGDGTRLSIL.

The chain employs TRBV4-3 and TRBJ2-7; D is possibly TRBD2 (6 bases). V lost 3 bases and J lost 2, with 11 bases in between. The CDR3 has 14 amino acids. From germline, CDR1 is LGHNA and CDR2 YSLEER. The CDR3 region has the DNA TGCGCCAGCAGCCAGGCCGGGGGACCCTACGAGCAGTACTTC. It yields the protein CASSQAGGPYEQYF.

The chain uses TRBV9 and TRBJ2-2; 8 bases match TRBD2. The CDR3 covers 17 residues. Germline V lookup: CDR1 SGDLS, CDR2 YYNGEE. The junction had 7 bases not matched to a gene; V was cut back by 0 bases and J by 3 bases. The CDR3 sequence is CASSVGGGQGYTGELFF. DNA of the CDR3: TGTGCCAGCAGCGTAGGCGGGGGGCAGGGATACACCGGGGAGCTGTTTTTT.

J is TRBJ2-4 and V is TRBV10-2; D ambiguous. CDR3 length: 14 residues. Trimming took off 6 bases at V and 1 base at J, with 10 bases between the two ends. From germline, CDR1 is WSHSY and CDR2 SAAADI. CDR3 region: CASREKAAKNIQYF. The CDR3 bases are TGCGCCAGCAGGGAGAAAGCGGCCAAAAACATTCAGTACTTC.

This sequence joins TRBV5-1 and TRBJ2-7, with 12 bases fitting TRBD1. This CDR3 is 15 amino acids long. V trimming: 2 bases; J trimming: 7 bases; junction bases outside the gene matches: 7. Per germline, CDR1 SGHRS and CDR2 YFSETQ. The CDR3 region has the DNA TGCGCCAGCAGCTTAGGGGACAGGGGGCTGGGGGAGCAGTACTTC. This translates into CASSLGDRGLGEQYF.

The CDR3: CASSTPGQGYGYTF. DNA of the CDR3: TGTGCCAGCAGCACACCGGGACAGGGGTATGGCTACACCTTC. J is TRBJ1-2 and V is TRBV11-2; 10 nucleotides line up with TRBD1. The V segment lost 5 bases and the J segment 5 bases; nucleotides outside the gene matches: 5. This CDR3 has 14 amino acids. Germline-derived CDR1 and CDR2 are SGHAT and FQNNGV.

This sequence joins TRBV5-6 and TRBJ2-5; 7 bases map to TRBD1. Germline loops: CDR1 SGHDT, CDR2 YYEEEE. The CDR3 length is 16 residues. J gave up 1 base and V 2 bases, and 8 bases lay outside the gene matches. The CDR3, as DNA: TGTGCCAGCAGCTTTGGACAGGTCATGATCCAAGAGACCCAGTACTTC. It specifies CASSFGQVMIQETQYF.

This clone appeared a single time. CDR3 coding DNA: TGTGCCAGCAGCCTGACAGGGTTCAATGAGCAGTTCTTC. Its protein product is CASSLTGFNEQFF. V gene TRBV12-3 or TRBV12-4 combines with J gene TRBJ2-1; 7 positions agree with TRBD1. This CDR3 has 13 residues. After removal of 6 bases from V and 6 bases from J, the junction contained 5 bases not matched to a gene.

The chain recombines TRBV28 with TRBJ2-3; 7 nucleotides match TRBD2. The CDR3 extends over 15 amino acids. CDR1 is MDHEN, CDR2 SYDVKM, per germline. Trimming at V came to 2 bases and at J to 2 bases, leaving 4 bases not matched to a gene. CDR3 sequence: CASSLARGVTDTQYF. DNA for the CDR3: TGTGCCAGCAGTTTAGCCCGGGGGGTCACAGATACGCAGTATTTT.

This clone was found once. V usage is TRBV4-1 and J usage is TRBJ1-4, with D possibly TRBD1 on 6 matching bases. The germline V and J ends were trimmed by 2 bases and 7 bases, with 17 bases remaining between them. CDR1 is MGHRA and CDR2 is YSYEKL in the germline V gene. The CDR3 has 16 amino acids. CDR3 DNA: TGCGCCAGCAGCCAAAAAACAGGGCGCCCTGGTGAAAAACTGTTTTTT. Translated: CASSQKTGRPGEKLFF.

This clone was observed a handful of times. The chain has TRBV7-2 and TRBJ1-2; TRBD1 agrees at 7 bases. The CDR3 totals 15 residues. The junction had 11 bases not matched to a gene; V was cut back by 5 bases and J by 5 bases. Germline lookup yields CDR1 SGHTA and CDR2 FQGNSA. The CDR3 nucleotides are TGTGCCAGCAGCCCGAGAAACAGGGGCGAGTATGGCTACACCTTC. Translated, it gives CASSPRNRGEYGYTF.

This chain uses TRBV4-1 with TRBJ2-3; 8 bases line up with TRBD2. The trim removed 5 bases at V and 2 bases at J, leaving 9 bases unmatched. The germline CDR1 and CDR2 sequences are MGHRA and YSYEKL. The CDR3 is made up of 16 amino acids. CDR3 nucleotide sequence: TGCGCCAGCAGCTCCCGCGGGGGGACTAACACAGATACGCAGTATTTT. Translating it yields CASSSRGGTNTDTQYF.